Following are 15 T cell receptor beta chains from one sample sequenced in a study of T cell responses to AZD1222 COVID-19 vaccine. Clones were read by immunoSEQ multiplex PCR, and TCRdb kept only the in-frame ones, dropping some. This table has approximately 110,000 clones, approximately 90% appearing once. The starting material was peripheral blood, obtained on day 0 of AZD1222 vaccination. These receptors originate from an adult in good health.

This clone came up once. The chain combines TRBV28 with TRBJ1-4, with a tentative D call TRBD1 (6 bases). Trimming took off 6 bases at V and 4 bases at J, with 12 bases between the two ends. CDR1 MDHEN and CDR2 SYDVKM come from the germline V gene. The CDR3 totals 14 residues. CDR3: CASRGTGYNEKLFF. In nucleotides, the CDR3 is TGTGCCAGCAGGGGAACAGGGTATAATGAAAAACTGTTTTTT.

J is TRBJ2-2 and V is TRBV24-1; weak D call: TRBD1 (6 bases). The germline V and J ends were trimmed by 9 bases and 6 bases, with 13 bases remaining between them. This CDR3 has 13 residues. Germline CDR1 KGHDR, CDR2 SFDVKD. The CDR3 DNA follows: TGTGCCACCGAGGGGGAGACTCCCGGGGAGCTGTTTTTT. It yields the protein CATEGETPGELFF.

This chain joins TRBV19 and TRBJ2-2; D is perhaps TRBD2 (5 bases). CDR1 and CDR2 from the germline V gene are LNHDA and SQIVND (reference sequence). Trimming pared 3 bases from V and 3 bases from J, leaving 14 bases between. The CDR3 is made up of 16 amino acids. CDR3 amino acids: CASSMGSSAHTGELFF. The CDR3 DNA reads as TGTGCCAGTAGTATGGGGAGTAGCGCCCACACCGGGGAGCTGTTTTTT. Using reference TRBV19 and TRBJ2-2 for the parts outside the CDR3, the full variable domain is DGGITQSPKYLFRKEGQNVTLSCEQNLNHDAMYWYRQDPGQGLRLIYYSQIVNDFQKGDIAEGYSVSREKKESFPLTVTSAQKNPTAFYLCASSMGSSAHTGELFFGEGSRLTVL.

This clone was recorded only once. This sequence joins TRBV6-1 and TRBJ1-1; tentatively, D is TRBD1 (5 bases). Trimming removed 2 bases at V and 1 base at J, with 11 bases between. Germline loops: CDR1 MNHNS, CDR2 SASEGT. This CDR3 is built from 15 residues. CDR3 bases: TGTGCCAGCAGTGAAACGGCGGGGGGGAACACTGAAGCTTTCTTT. It is translated as CASSETAGGNTEAFF.

The rearrangement joins TRBV28 to TRBJ2-7; TRBD1 agrees at 9 bases. Trimming cost V 11 bases and J 1 base; bases outside gene matches: 9. Germline lookup yields CDR1 MDHEN and CDR2 SYDVKM. This CDR3 is 14 amino acids long. CDR3 in DNA: TGTGCCGTTCAGGGACAGGGTTGGTCCTACGAGCAGTACTTC. As protein: CAVQGQGWSYEQYF.

The V call is TRBV19, the J call TRBJ2-7; D gene ambiguous. This CDR3 contains 15 residues. Trimming stripped 2 bases from V and 0 bases from J, with 11 bases between. Per germline, CDR1 LNHDA and CDR2 SQIVND (reference sequence). CDR3 loop: CASSIRSRSSYEQYF. The CDR3 DNA is TGTGCCAGTAGTATACGGTCGAGGAGCTCCTACGAGCAGTACTTC.

The V call is TRBV28, the J call TRBJ2-1, with D unclear. Per the germline V gene, CDR1 is MDHEN and CDR2 is SYDVKM. There are 12 residues in the CDR3. Trimming took 5 bases from V and 3 from J, leaving 5 bases between them. The CDR3 reads CASSNVYNEQFF. The CDR3 nucleotides are TGTGCCAGCAGTAACGTCTACAATGAGCAGTTCTTC.

V gene TRBV25-1 combines with J gene TRBJ1-6; 8 positions match TRBD1. Germline V CDR1 and CDR2: MGHDK, SYGVNS. The CDR3 runs to 14 residues. The ends lost 4 bases at V and 10 bases at J; junction bases unmatched: 6. The CDR3 protein is CASSVQGVGSPLHF. The CDR3 DNA follows: TGTGCCAGCAGTGTACAGGGGGTGGGGTCACCCCTCCACTTT.

The chain combines TRBV14 with TRBJ1-2, with 7 nucleotides matching TRBD1. Germline V gene sequence: CDR1 SGHDN, CDR2 FVKESK. This CDR3 region has 17 residues. Trimming removed 0 bases from V and 4 bases from J; junction bases left unmatched: 11. CDR3 coding DNA: TGTGCCAGCAGCCAAGAGGAAGGGGGCCCCTTTTCCTATGGCTACACCTTC. Its translation is CASSQEEGGPFSYGYTF.

J is TRBJ2-1 and V is TRBV4-1, with 10 nucleotides matching TRBD2. CDR3 length: 16 residues. With V trimmed by 2 bases and J by 0 bases, 1 base remained unmatched. Germline lookup yields CDR1 MGHRA and CDR2 YSYEKL. The CDR3 reads CASSQIAGGSYNEQFF. CDR3 nucleotides: TGCGCCAGCAGCCAAATAGCGGGAGGCTCCTACAATGAGCAGTTCTTC.

The chain uses TRBV28 and TRBJ1-6, with D hard to call. CDR1 and CDR2 from the germline V gene are MDHEN and SYDVKM. CDR3 length: 13 amino acids. The ends were cut back, 8 bases at V and 4 bases at J, with 9 bases in the middle. The CDR3 reads CASVNSYNSPLHF. CDR3 DNA: TGTGCCAGCGTTAACAGTTATAATTCACCCCTCCACTTT.

As DNA, the CDR3 is TGTGCCAGCAGCCAAGGCGTTAGCCGTCTGAGCGAGCAGTTCTTC. Its translation: CASSQGVSRLSEQFF. V and J are TRBV14 and TRBJ2-1, with D uncertain. In germline, CDR1 is SGHDN, CDR2 FVKESK. CDR3 length: 15 amino acids. The V end lost 1 base, the J end lost 10 bases, and 17 bases lay between the germline ends.

This clone was counted once. The V and J genes are TRBV11-2 and TRBJ1-2, with D tentatively TRBD1 (5 bases). V was trimmed by 5 bases and J by 4 bases, leaving 8 bases between them. Germline CDR1 and CDR2: SGHAT and FQNNGV. This CDR3 spans 12 amino acids. This CDR3 is CASSGGVYGYTF. CDR3 sequence (DNA): TGTGCCAGCAGCGGGGGGGTCTATGGCTACACCTTC. Variable domain in full (rest from reference TRBV11-2 and TRBJ1-2): EAGVAQSPRYKIIEKRQSVAFWCNPISGHATLYWYQQILGQGPKLLIQFQNNGVVDDSQLPKDRFSAERLKGVDSTLKIQPAKLEDSAVYLCASSGGVYGYTFGSGTRLTVV.

This chain joins TRBV28 and TRBJ2-1; 8 bases match TRBD2. CDR3 length equals 13 residues. After removal of 3 bases from V and 10 bases from J, the junction contained 5 bases not matched to a gene. Germline V gene data show CDR1 as MDHEN and CDR2 as SYDVKM. Written as DNA, the CDR3 is TGTGCCAGCAGTTTCTTCGGGAGGGACGAGCAGTTCTTC. It is translated as CASSFFGRDEQFF. The entire variable domain, with the rest obtained from reference TRBV28 and TRBJ2-1, is as follows: DVKVTQSSRYLVKRTGEKVFLECVQDMDHENMFWYRQDPGLGLRLIYFSYDVKMKEKGDIPEGYSVSREKKERFSLILESASTNQTSMYLCASSFFGRDEQFFGPGTRLTVL.

The chain has TRBV6-5 and TRBJ1-5; no clear D. This CDR3 comprises 15 residues. The ends were cut back, 6 bases at V and 0 bases at J, with 12 bases in the middle. Germline V lookup: CDR1 MNHEY, CDR2 SVGAGI. The CDR3 spells CASRSLTPSNQPQHF. The CDR3 DNA follows: TGTGCCAGCAGATCCCTGACACCTAGCAATCAGCCCCAGCATTTT.